This T cell receptor beta chain was profiled in a study of CD8 T cells in Susac syndrome. With random hexamers, reverse transcription was performed on about 0.5 to 1 ug of RNA. Coverage of TCR beta CDR3 amplification by immunoSEQ multiplex PCR extended to 54 Vbeta and 13 Jbeta. TCRdb reprocessed the immunoSEQ multiplex PCR reads via MiXCR and lists one record per CDR3 protein. The sample contains under 250,000 distinct CDR3 sequences, around 95% of which appear only once. The germline V gene has CDR1 LGHDT and CDR2 YNNKEL (reference sequence). This CDR3 has 14 residues. V gave up 0 bases and J gave up 10 bases; unmatched junction bases: 5. CD8+ and CD4+ blood T cells underwent TCR beta sequencing. Negative isolation was applied to CD8+ and CD4+ T cells, and FACS enrichment was applied to TEMRA cells.

Source material: CD4+ T cells from PBMCs. This TCR derives from a human donor with multiple sclerosis. The chain has TRBV3-1 and TRBJ2-1; TRBD2 matches at 8 bases. As DNA, the CDR3 is TGTGCCAGCAGCCAAGATCGATTAGCGGGGGAGCAGTTCTTC. Protein product: CASSQDRLAGEQFF.